This T cell receptor beta chain emerged from a study of CD8 T cells in ankylosing spondylitis. Germline V lookup: CDR1 MDHEN, CDR2 SYDVKM. This CDR3 is built from 12 residues. With 8 bases removed from V and 4 bases from J, the gap between germline ends came to 11 bases. In TCRdb, the 5' RACE reads were re-called with MiXCR into one record per CDR3 protein. The sample has 250,000 to 350,000 distinct CDR3 sequences; around 20% are singletons. The sequence was collected from a female donor with ankylosing spondylitis or in good health (not recorded which). V is TRBV28 and J is TRBJ2-5; D unclear. Sequenced material: blood, either unsorted or a sorted T cell fraction (not recorded which). CDR3 nucleotides: TGTGCCAGCCTAGGCCTCTCAGAGACCCAGTACTTC. Its protein product is CASLGLSETQYF.